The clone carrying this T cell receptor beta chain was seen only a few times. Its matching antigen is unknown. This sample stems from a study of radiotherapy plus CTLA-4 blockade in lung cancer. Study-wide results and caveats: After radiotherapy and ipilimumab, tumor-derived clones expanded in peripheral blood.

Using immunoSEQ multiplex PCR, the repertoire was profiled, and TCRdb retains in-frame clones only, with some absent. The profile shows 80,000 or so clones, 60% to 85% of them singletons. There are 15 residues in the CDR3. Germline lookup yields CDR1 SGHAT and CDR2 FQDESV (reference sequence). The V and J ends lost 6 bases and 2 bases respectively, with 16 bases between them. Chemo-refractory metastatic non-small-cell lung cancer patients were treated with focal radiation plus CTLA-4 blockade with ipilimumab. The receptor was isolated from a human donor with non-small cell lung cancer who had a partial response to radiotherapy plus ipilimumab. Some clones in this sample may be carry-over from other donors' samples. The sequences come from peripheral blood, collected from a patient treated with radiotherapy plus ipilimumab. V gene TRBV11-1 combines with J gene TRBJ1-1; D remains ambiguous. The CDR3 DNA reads TGTGCCAGCAGTCCAAACGCTCAGGATAACACTGAAGCTTTCTTT. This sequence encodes CASSPNAQDNTEAFF.